This T cell receptor (beta chain) is drawn from a study of T cells after yellow fever vaccination. Worth noting for this clonotype: The target antigen is unknown.

Regarding the study as a whole: When the response was secondary, it was weaker but reached its peak faster, day 5 versus 15.

Each CDR3 protein is one row after TCRdb ran MiXCR on the 5' RACE reads. The sample lists roughly 300,000 distinct CDR3 sequences; about 6.6% were seen once. Germline trimming cut 2 bases from V and 9 bases from J; bases unmatched to any gene: 6. This CDR3 has 14 amino acids. CDR1 is SGHNT, CDR2 YYREEE, per germline (reference sequence). V gene TRBV5-4 combines with J gene TRBJ2-1, with 9 bases identical to TRBD2. Sequences were derived from PBMCs, sampled about 49 days after the first yellow fever vaccination. The origin of this receptor is a man aged 18 to 29 who received the YFV17D yellow fever vaccine. The DNA for the CDR3 is TGTGCCAGCAGCTTTGGCGGGGGGGCCCCTGAGCAGTTCTTC. This codes for CASSFGGGAPEQFF.